These 5 T cell receptor beta chains came from one sample sequenced in a study of Tregs in tolerant kidney transplant recipients. Produced via immunoSEQ multiplex PCR; TCRdb's table is partial and in-frame only. The profile covers around 78,000 clones, with 85% to 95% appearing a single time and about 0.3% taken by the ten largest. Specimen: Tregs from blood, collected before the transplant. The receptor source for this set is a human donor who received a combined kidney and bone marrow transplant.

The chain carries TRBV19 and TRBJ1-5; TRBD1 might be the D (5 bases). The CDR3 runs 14 residues. Deletions cut 7 bases from V and 3 bases from J, with 13 bases between. Germline loops: CDR1 LNHDA, CDR2 SQIVND (reference sequence). The CDR3 loop reads CASMETANNQPQHF. The CDR3, as DNA: TGTGCCAGTATGGAGACAGCCAACAATCAGCCCCAGCATTTT.

V and J are TRBV7-9 and TRBJ1-2, with TRBD1 matching over 7 bases. The CDR3 runs to 14 residues. Trimming took 3 bases from V and 0 from J; bases not matched to a gene: 1. Germline CDR1 is SEHNR and CDR2 is FQNEAQ (reference sequence). In DNA, the CDR3 is TGTGCCAGCAGCTTCAGGGGGACTAACTATGGCTACACCTTC. Its translation: CASSFRGTNYGYTF.

This clone came up once. The chain employs TRBV30 and TRBJ1-5; D not resolved. The CDR3 runs 13 residues. The germline V and J ends were trimmed by 1 base and 4 bases, with 8 bases remaining between them. Per germline, CDR1 GTSNPN and CDR2 SVGIG (reference sequence). The CDR3 coding sequence is TGTGCCTGGAGTGAGGGTGGTAATCAGCCCCAGCATTTT. Amino acid sequence: CAWSEGGNQPQHF.

This chain uses TRBV7-9 with TRBJ1-2; the D is unclear. CDR1 and CDR2 from the germline V gene are SEHNR and FQNEAQ (reference sequence). The CDR3 loop spans 18 amino acids. The V and J ends lost 7 bases and 5 bases respectively, with 29 bases between them. Here the CDR3 reads CASTIFATGPRAAYGYTF. The CDR3 DNA reads TGTGCCAGCACCATCTTTGCAACCGGGCCGAGGGCAGCATATGGCTACACCTTC.

This chain connects TRBV4-2 to TRBJ2-1, with D possibly being TRBD1 or TRBD2 (7 bases each). Trimming cost V 1 base and J 0 bases, with 28 bases left between them. Germline CDR1 is LGHNA and CDR2 is YNFKEQ. The CDR3 length is 22 residues. CDR3: CASSQGFYQREEQGGSYNEQFF. The CDR3 DNA sequence: TGTGCCAGCAGCCAAGGTTTTTATCAGCGGGAAGAGCAGGGGGGCTCCTACAATGAGCAGTTCTTC.